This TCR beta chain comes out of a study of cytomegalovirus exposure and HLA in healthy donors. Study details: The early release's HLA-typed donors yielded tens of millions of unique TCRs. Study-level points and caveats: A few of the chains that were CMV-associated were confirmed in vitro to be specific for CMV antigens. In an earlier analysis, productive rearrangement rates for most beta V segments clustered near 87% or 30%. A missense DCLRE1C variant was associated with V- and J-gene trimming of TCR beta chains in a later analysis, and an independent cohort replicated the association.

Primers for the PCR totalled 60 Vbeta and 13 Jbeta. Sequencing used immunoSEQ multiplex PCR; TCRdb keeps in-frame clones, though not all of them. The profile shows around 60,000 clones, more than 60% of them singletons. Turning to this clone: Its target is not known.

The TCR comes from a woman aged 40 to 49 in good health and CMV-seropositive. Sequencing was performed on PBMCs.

The CDR3 DNA is TGTGCCAGCAGCTTGGCTAGCGGGGGGGAAGAGACCCAGTACTTC. It specifies CASSLASGGEETQYF. This rearrangement joins TRBV7-2 to TRBJ2-5, with 12 bases that match TRBD2. J lost 3 bases, V lost 3 bases, and 2 bases had no gene match. The CDR3 consists of 15 residues. CDR1 and CDR2 (germline): SGHTA, FQGNSA.